These 14 T cell receptor beta chains share one sample of origin, sequenced in a study of CD8+ T cells in alopecia areata. Sequencing templates came from extracted RNA that was reverse transcribed into cDNA. The table came from immunoSEQ multiplex PCR; TCRdb's copy has only in-frame clones and leaves some out. The table includes about 140,000 clones, 51% detected once. The specimen comprised CD4+ T cells sorted from blood, sampled at week 0. Receptors were obtained from a human donor with alopecia areata.

This clone was observed a handful of times. The V gene is TRBV29-1, the J gene TRBJ1-2; D possibly corresponds to TRBD1 (5 bases). Germline values: CDR1 SQVTM, CDR2 ANQGSEA. The CDR3 is 12 amino acids. Trimming took off 7 bases at V and 0 bases at J, with 9 bases between the two ends. For the CDR3, the DNA is TGCAGCGCCCGGGGGGCTAACTATGGCTACACCTTC. Encoded protein: CSARGANYGYTF.

This clone was seen only a few times. The rearrangement joins TRBV10-3 to TRBJ2-7; 9 positions agree with TRBD1. The CDR3 length is 13 residues. The germline V gene encodes CDR1 ENHRY and CDR2 SYGVKD. Germline trimming cut 6 bases from V and 3 bases from J; bases unmatched to any gene: 3. The CDR3 loop reads CAIRPGQGYEQYF. The CDR3 DNA follows: TGTGCCATCAGACCGGGACAGGGCTACGAGCAGTACTTC.

There are a few counts of this clone. The V call is TRBV6-5, the J call TRBJ2-2, with 13 positions matching TRBD2. Germline lookup yields CDR1 MNHEY and CDR2 SVGAGI. The CDR3 runs to 15 residues. With V trimmed by 5 bases and J by 6 bases, 3 bases remained unmatched. The CDR3 reads CASSGLAGVSGELFF. The CDR3 DNA reads as TGTGCCAGCAGTGGACTAGCGGGAGTATCCGGGGAGCTGTTTTTT.

The chain joins TRBV29-1 to TRBJ1-2; D perhaps matches TRBD1 (5 bases). Germline values: CDR1 SQVTM, CDR2 ANQGSEA. There are 14 residues in the CDR3. Trimming shortened V by 3 bases and J by 2 bases, and 13 bases separated the two germline ends. The CDR3 DNA sequence: TGCAGCGTTGAGGGGGGGAGTTTCAACTATGGCTACACCTTC. Translating gives CSVEGGSFNYGYTF. Combining the CDR3 with reference TRBV29-1 and TRBJ1-2 gives the whole variable domain SAVISQKPSRDICQRGTSLTIQCQVDSQVTMMFWYRQQPGQSLTLIATANQGSEATYESGFVIDKFPISRPNLTFSTLTVSNMSPEDSSIYLCSVEGGSFNYGYTFGSGTRLTVV.

V gene TRBV7-2 combines with J gene TRBJ2-3, with 12 bases matching TRBD2. Germline V gene lookup returns CDR1 SGHTA and CDR2 FQGNSA. The CDR3 loop spans 15 amino acids. The trim removed 5 bases at V and 4 bases at J, leaving 4 bases unmatched. CDR3 nucleotides: TGTGCCAGCAGCCAAAGACTAGCGGGAGCAGATACGCAGTATTTT. Translation: CASSQRLAGADTQYF.

This chain joins TRBV7-2 and TRBJ2-3; D gene ambiguous. Trimming left V 3 bases short and J 6 bases short, with 10 bases between. Germline V gene sequence: CDR1 SGHTA, CDR2 FQGNSA. The CDR3 is 13 residues long. Here the CDR3 reads CASSLSVADTQYF. CDR3 sequence (DNA): TGTGCCAGCAGCTTGAGCGTTGCGGATACGCAGTATTTT. Complete variable domain (other parts from reference TRBV7-2 and TRBJ2-3): GAGVSQSPSNKVTEKGKDVELRCDPISGHTALYWYRQSLGQGLEFLIYFQGNSAPDKSGLPSDRFSAERTGGSVSTLTIQRTQQEDSAVYLCASSLSVADTQYFGPGTRLTVL.

The chain carries TRBV6-6 and TRBJ1-1; the D gene is possibly TRBD1 (6 bases). Germline V gives CDR1 MNHNY, CDR2 SVGAGI (reference sequence). V lost 8 bases, J lost 0 bases, and 16 bases lay in between. CDR3 size: 15 residues. CDR3 nucleotides: TGTGCCAGCCGGACAGCGCAGGGTATGAACACTGAAGCTTTCTTT. Translation: CASRTAQGMNTEAFF.

This clone showed up just once. The genes are TRBV7-9 and TRBJ2-1; perhaps TRBD1 as D (6 bases). The V end was cut by 6 bases, the J end by 0 bases, with 18 bases between. The CDR3 totals 17 residues. CDR1 and CDR2 from the germline V gene are SEHNR and FQNEAQ (reference sequence). The CDR3 DNA sequence: TGTGCCAGCAGACCTAGGACAGCATTCAGCTCCTACAATGAGCAGTTCTTC. It specifies CASRPRTAFSSYNEQFF.

This clone has more than one count but fewer than ten. The CDR3 nucleotides are TGCGCCAGCAGCCAAGGCTGGGCAGACAACACCGGGGAGCTGTTTTTT. It yields the protein CASSQGWADNTGELFF. The chain has TRBV4-1 and TRBJ2-2; the D is unclear. The germline V gene encodes CDR1 MGHRA and CDR2 YSYEKL. Trimming cost V 1 base and J 2 bases, with 11 bases left between them. The CDR3 has 16 residues.

The V call is TRBV2, the J call TRBJ2-1; TRBD2 aligns across 10 bases. Germline V lookup: CDR1 SNHLY, CDR2 FYNNEI. Unmatched junction bases numbered 3, after V lost 6 bases and J lost 4 bases. This CDR3 spans 14 amino acids. The CDR3, as DNA: TGTGCCAGCAGCCTAGCGGGAGTATACAATGAGCAGTTCTTC. Translating gives CASSLAGVYNEQFF.

V is TRBV29-1 and J is TRBJ2-5; a weak D match, TRBD2 (6 bases). Trimming removed 7 bases at V and 4 bases at J, with 7 bases between. Germline V gene sequence: CDR1 SQVTM, CDR2 ANQGSEA. The CDR3 is made up of 10 amino acids. CDR3 sequence reads: CSGGAETQYF. The CDR3 nucleotides are TGCAGCGGCGGGGCAGAGACCCAGTACTTC.

In DNA, the CDR3 is TGTGCCAGCAGCTTGGTGGTGACTCGCGTGTCTGGGGCCAACGTCCTGACTTTC. The encoded protein is CASSLVVTRVSGANVLTF. The chain recombines TRBV5-4 with TRBJ2-6; D unclear. The germline CDR1 and CDR2 sequences are SGHNT and YYREEE (reference sequence). Trimming removed 0 bases at V and 1 base at J, with 14 bases between. The CDR3 length is 18 residues.

V and J are TRBV27 and TRBJ2-6; D gene uncertain. V gave up 6 bases and J gave up 0 bases, with 3 bases separating them. CDR1 and CDR2 from the germline V gene are MNHEY and SMNVEV (reference sequence). The CDR3 sequence is 13 residues long. CDR3 region: CASSRSGANVLTF. CDR3 bases: TGTGCCAGCAGCCGCTCTGGGGCCAACGTCCTGACTTTC.

This clone has only a few counts. The rearrangement joins TRBV29-1 to TRBJ2-3; 11 bases fit TRBD2. Germline trimming cut 6 bases from V and 3 bases from J; bases unmatched to any gene: 2. Germline lookup yields CDR1 SQVTM and CDR2 ANQGSEA. The CDR3 is 13 amino acids. DNA for the CDR3: TGCAGCGTGGTAGCGGGAGGGACAGATACGCAGTATTTT. Translating gives CSVVAGGTDTQYF.